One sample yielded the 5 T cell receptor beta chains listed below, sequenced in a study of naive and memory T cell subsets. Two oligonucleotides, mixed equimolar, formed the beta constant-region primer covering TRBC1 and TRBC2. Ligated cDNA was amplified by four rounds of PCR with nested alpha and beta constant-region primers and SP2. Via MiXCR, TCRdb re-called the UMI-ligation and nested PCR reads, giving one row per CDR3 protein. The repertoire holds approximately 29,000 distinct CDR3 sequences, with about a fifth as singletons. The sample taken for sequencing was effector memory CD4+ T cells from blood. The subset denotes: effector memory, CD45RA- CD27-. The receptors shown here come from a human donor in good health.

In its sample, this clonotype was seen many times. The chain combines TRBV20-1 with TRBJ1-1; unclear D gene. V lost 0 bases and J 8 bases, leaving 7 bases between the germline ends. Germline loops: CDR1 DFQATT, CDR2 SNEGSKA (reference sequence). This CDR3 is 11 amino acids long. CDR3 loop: CSARDLREAFF. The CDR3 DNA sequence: TGCAGTGCTAGAGATCTCAGGGAAGCTTTCTTT.

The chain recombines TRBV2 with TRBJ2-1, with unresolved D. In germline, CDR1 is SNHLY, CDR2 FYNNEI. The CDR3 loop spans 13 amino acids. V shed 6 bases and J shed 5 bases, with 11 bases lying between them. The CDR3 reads CASSARGDNEQFF. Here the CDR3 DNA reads TGTGCCAGCAGCGCCCGTGGCGACAATGAGCAGTTCTTC.

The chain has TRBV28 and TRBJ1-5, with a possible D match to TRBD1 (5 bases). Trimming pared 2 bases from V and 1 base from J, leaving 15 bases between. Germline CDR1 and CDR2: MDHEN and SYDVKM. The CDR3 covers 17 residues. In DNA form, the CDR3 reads TGTGCCAGCAGTTTAGGTTGGGGCGAACGCAGCAATCAGCCCCAGCATTTT. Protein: CASSLGWGERSNQPQHF.

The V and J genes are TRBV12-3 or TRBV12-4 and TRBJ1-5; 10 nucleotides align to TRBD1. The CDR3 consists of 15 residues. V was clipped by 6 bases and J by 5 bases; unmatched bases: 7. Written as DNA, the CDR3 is TGTGCCAGCAGGCCGGGACAGGGGTTCTATCAGCCCCAGCATTTT. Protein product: CASRPGQGFYQPQHF.

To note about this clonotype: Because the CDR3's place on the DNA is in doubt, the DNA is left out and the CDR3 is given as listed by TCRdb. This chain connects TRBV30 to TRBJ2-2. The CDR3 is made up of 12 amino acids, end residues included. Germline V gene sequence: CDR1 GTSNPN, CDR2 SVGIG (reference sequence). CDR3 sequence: CAWSATPGSCFF.